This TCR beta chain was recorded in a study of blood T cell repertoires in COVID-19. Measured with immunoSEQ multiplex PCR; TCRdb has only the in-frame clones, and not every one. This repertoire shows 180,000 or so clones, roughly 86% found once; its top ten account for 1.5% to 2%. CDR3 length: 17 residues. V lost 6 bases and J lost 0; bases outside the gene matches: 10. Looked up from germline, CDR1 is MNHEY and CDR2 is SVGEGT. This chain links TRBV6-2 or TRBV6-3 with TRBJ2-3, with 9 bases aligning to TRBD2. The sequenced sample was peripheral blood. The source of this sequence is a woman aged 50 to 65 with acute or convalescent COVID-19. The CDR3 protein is CASSRSASGASTDTQYF. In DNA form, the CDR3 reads TGTGCCAGCAGCCGATCCGCTAGCGGGGCTAGCACAGATACGCAGTATTTT.